One sample yielded the 14 T cell receptor beta chains listed below, sequenced in a study of cytomegalovirus exposure and HLA in healthy donors. The PCR used 60 Vbeta and 13 Jbeta primers. The assay was immunoSEQ multiplex PCR, and TCRdb's table has in-frame clones only and misses some. The sample's table shows approximately 180,000 clones. The source material was PBMCs. These receptors were collected from a young man in good health and CMV-seronegative.

The chain couples TRBV7-2 to TRBJ1-1; D is possibly TRBD1 (6 bases). Trimming left V 5 bases short and J 4 bases short, with 17 bases between. The CDR3 length is 15 residues. The germline V gene encodes CDR1 SGHTA and CDR2 FQGNSA. The CDR3 loop is CASSPRGGVSTEAFF. CDR3 DNA: TGTGCCAGCAGCCCCCGAGGGGGTGTTTCCACTGAAGCTTTCTTT.

CDR3 nucleotides: TGTGCCAGCAGTTTGGGGCGGGAGGCGGAGCAGTACTTC. This codes for CASSLGREAEQYF. V usage is TRBV28 and J usage is TRBJ2-7; TRBD2 agrees at 8 bases. With 3 bases clipped from V and 7 bases from J, the junction kept 5 bases outside the gene matches. This CDR3 comprises 13 residues. Germline V CDR1 and CDR2: MDHEN, SYDVKM.

The chain carries TRBV5-4 and TRBJ1-2, with 9 bases matching TRBD1. Germline-derived CDR1 and CDR2 are SGHNT and YYREEE (reference sequence). CDR3 length: 16 amino acids. V lost 0 bases and J lost 6; bases outside the gene matches: 9. The CDR3 coding sequence is TGTGCCAGCAGCTTGGCGGGCACAGGGGGCGAGGATGGCTACACCTTC. Encoded protein: CASSLAGTGGEDGYTF.

The gene calls are TRBV7-8 and TRBJ1-2, with TRBD1 matching 7 bases. Germline V gives CDR1 SGHVS, CDR2 FQNEAQ. J lost 6 bases, V lost 5 bases, and 12 bases had no gene match. The CDR3 sequence is 15 residues long. CDR3 sequence reads: CASSSLPGTVDGYTF. In DNA form, the CDR3 reads TGTGCCAGCAGCAGCCTGCCCGGGACAGTTGATGGCTACACCTTC.

In DNA, the CDR3 is TGTGCCAGCGAACTATCCTACGAGCAGTACTTC. This sequence encodes CASELSYEQYF. The J gene is TRBJ2-7, the V gene TRBV28; D gene uncertain. V was trimmed by 8 bases and J by 1 base, leaving 6 bases between them. The CDR3 contains 11 residues. The germline CDR1 and CDR2 sequences are MDHEN and SYDVKM.

The J gene is TRBJ2-3, the V gene TRBV11-2, with D maybe TRBD2 (6 bases). Germline values: CDR1 SGHAT, CDR2 FQNNGV. V dropped 4 bases and J dropped 5 bases, with 16 bases sitting between them. CDR3 size: 15 residues. CDR3 sequence reads: CASSSGPPEGDTQYF. The CDR3 DNA reads as TGTGCCAGCAGCTCCGGACCCCCGGAGGGAGATACGCAGTATTTT.

The chain couples TRBV15 to TRBJ2-1, with 9 bases aligning to TRBD1. Germline-derived CDR1 and CDR2 are LNHNV and YYDKDF (reference sequence). Losses at the gene ends were 5 bases for V and 4 bases for J; bases not matched to a gene: 3. The CDR3 contains 14 residues. The CDR3 region has the DNA TGTGCCACCAGCGGACAGGGGCGGTACAATGAGCAGTTCTTC. This gives the protein CATSGQGRYNEQFF.

The chain joins TRBV2 to TRBJ2-5; 8 bases fit TRBD1. The germline V gene has CDR1 SNHLY and CDR2 FYNNEI. V lost 1 base and J lost 5; bases outside the gene matches: 9. CDR3 length: 16 residues. CDR3 in amino acids: CASSEGGRGQGETQYF. CDR3 nucleotide sequence: TGTGCCAGCAGTGAAGGTGGCAGGGGGCAGGGGGAGACCCAGTACTTC.

CDR3 nucleotides: TGTGCCAGCAGTTGGGCGGGACAGTCCTCCTACGAGCAGTACTTC. Protein: CASSWAGQSSYEQYF. The rearrangement links TRBV27 to TRBJ2-7; D may be TRBD1 (7 bases). V was pared by 4 bases and J by 0 bases, with 13 bases between. There are 15 residues in the CDR3. Germline values: CDR1 MNHEY, CDR2 SMNVEV (reference sequence).

This sequence joins TRBV27 and TRBJ1-2; the D gene is possibly TRBD1 (5 bases). The germline V gene encodes CDR1 MNHEY and CDR2 SMNVEV (reference sequence). V dropped 8 bases and J dropped 0 bases, with 16 bases sitting between them. The CDR3 length is 15 residues. CDR3 in amino acids: CASSIYRSANYGYTF. In DNA form, the CDR3 reads TGTGCCAGCTCAATCTACAGGTCAGCTAACTATGGCTACACCTTC.

The chain is built from TRBV7-3 and TRBJ2-1, with 10 nucleotides matching TRBD2. The V gene's germline CDR1 is SGHTA and CDR2 FQGTGA. The V gene end was trimmed by 6 bases and the J gene end by 7 bases; junction bases not matched to a gene: 6. The CDR3 length is 14 residues. CDR3 sequence reads: CASSLSGRDNEQFF. The CDR3 DNA sequence: TGTGCCAGCAGTCTAAGCGGGAGGGATAATGAGCAGTTCTTC.

This chain uses TRBV11-3 with TRBJ1-2, with D possibly matching TRBD1 (6 bases). This CDR3 contains 11 residues. Per germline, CDR1 SGHNT and CDR2 YENEEA. V was trimmed by 5 bases and J by 8 bases, leaving 9 bases between them. CDR3 region: CASSGGGGYTF. CDR3 DNA: TGTGCCAGCAGCGGGGGGGGCGGCTACACCTTC.

The chain couples TRBV7-2 to TRBJ2-1; D possibly corresponds to TRBD2 (6 bases). Germline CDR1 is SGHTA and CDR2 is FQGNSA. Between the trimmed V and J ends, which lost 4 bases and 7 bases, there was a span of 14 bases. This CDR3 has 14 residues. DNA for the CDR3: TGTGCCAGCAGCTGGGGACTCTACGGGAATGAGCAGTTCTTC. This encodes CASSWGLYGNEQFF. The entire variable domain, with the rest obtained from reference TRBV7-2 and TRBJ2-1, is as follows: GAGVSQSPSNKVTEKGKDVELRCDPISGHTALYWYRQSLGQGLEFLIYFQGNSAPDKSGLPSDRFSAERTGGSVSTLTIQRTQQEDSAVYLCASSWGLYGNEQFFGPGTRLTVL.

The rearrangement uses TRBV7-8 and TRBJ1-5, with TRBD1 identical over 11 bases. With V trimmed by 1 base and J by 7 bases, 6 bases remained unmatched. Germline V gene data show CDR1 as SGHVS and CDR2 as FQNEAQ. The CDR3 is made up of 16 amino acids. The CDR3 nucleotides are TGTGCCAGCAGCTTAGAGGGACAGGGGGGACGCCAGCCCCAGCATTTT. Its protein is CASSLEGQGGRQPQHF. The full variable domain, its missing parts supplied by reference TRBV7-8 and TRBJ1-5, is GAGVSQSPRYKVAKRGQDVALRCDPISGHVSLFWYQQALGQGPEFLTYFQNEAQLDKSGLPSDRFFAERPEGSVSTLKIQRTQQEDSAVYLCASSLEGQGGRQPQHFGDGTRLSIL.